These T cell receptor beta chains were read from a single sample in a study of blood T cell repertoires in COVID-19. Some clones are missing from TCRdb's copy, which holds only in-frame ones; the method was immunoSEQ multiplex PCR. Of under 40,000 clones listed, approximately 95% are singletons. Sequenced material: peripheral blood. These receptors originate from a male donor with active COVID-19. The CDR3 runs from the conserved cysteine through the conserved F or W. The D gene is left open where the match is weak. Clone size is not always given. Where it is, it says once, few, many or a class for expanded clones.

.	TRBV27	.	TRBJ2-7	TGTGCCAGCAGTCCCCCAGGTCCCTACGAGCAGTACTTC	CASSPPGPYEQYF
.	TRBV5-1	.	TRBJ2-1	TGCGCCAGCAGCTCCGGGACAAAAGACAATGAGCAGTTCTTC	CASSSGTKDNEQFF
once	TRBV10-2	.	TRBJ2-1	TGCGCCAGCAGTGACCGAGGGAAGCAGTTCTTC	CASSDRGKQFF
.	TRBV5-1	TRBD1	TRBJ2-7	TGCGCCAGCAGCTTGGCCCCGGGACAGGCGTACGAGCAGTACTTC	CASSLAPGQAYEQYF
.	TRBV12-3/TRBV12-4	.	TRBJ2-3	TGTGCCAGCAGCCCCGCGGTAGGTACGCAGTATTTT	CASSPAVGTQYF
.	TRBV12-3/TRBV12-4	.	TRBJ1-2	TGTGCCAGCAGTTTCAAGGAGGGTAATGGCTACACCTTC	CASSFKEGNGYTF
.	TRBV4-1	.	TRBJ1-2	TGCGCCAGCAGCCAAGATCAGTTGCGAGGAGGAGGCTACACCTTC	CASSQDQLRGGGYTF
.	TRBV25-1	.	TRBJ1-1	TGTGCCAGCAGTCCCTCAAGGGGAGGGAGCACTGAAGCTTTCTTT	CASSPSRGGSTEAFF
once	TRBV5-1	.	TRBJ1-1	TGCGCCAGCAGCTGGAACGACATGCCGAACACTGAAGCTTTCTTT	CASSWNDMPNTEAFF
.	TRBV18	.	TRBJ1-1	TGTGCCAGCTCACCAGGCGGTACGGGAGCTTTCTTT	CASSPGGTGAFF
.	TRBV28	TRBD1	TRBJ1-4	TGTGCCAGCAGTTTGACAGGGGGCTCTACTAATGAAAAACTGTTTTTT	CASSLTGGSTNEKLFF
.	TRBV11-1	.	TRBJ1-1	TGTGCCAGCAGCTTAAACACAGACAAACTGAACACTGAAGCTTTCTTT	CASSLNTDKLNTEAFF
.	TRBV2	TRBD1	TRBJ1-1	TGTGCCAGCGGACAGGGGGCATTAAGGGGCACTGAAGCTTTCTTT	CASGQGALRGTEAFF
.	TRBV5-5	.	TRBJ2-1	TGTGCCAGCAGCTTGATCTTGGGGGGGGCGAGCAATGAGCAGTTCTTC	CASSLILGGASNEQFF
.	TRBV10-3	.	TRBJ2-1	TGTGCCATCAGTGAGAGCCAGGGTAGGGGCAATGAGCAGTTCTTC	CAISESQGRGNEQFF
.	TRBV4-2	TRBD1	TRBJ2-7	TGTGCCAGCAGCCAAAGGGGCCAAGGGACAGCCTCCTACGAGCAGTACTTC	CASSQRGQGTASYEQYF
.	TRBV19	.	TRBJ1-2	TGTGCCAGTAAGTCAGATACCTATGGCTACACCTTC	CASKSDTYGYTF
.	TRBV28	TRBD1	TRBJ1-5	TGTGCCAGCAGGTGGACCGGGACAGGGCCTGCTAATGGCAATCAGCCCCAGCATTTT	CASRWTGTGPANGNQPQHF
.	TRBV6-6	.	TRBJ1-1	TGTGCCAGCAGCGACGACCTCAGGGTCGCGGACACTGAAGCTTTCTTT	CASSDDLRVADTEAFF
.	TRBV12-3/TRBV12-4	.	TRBJ1-1	TGTGCCAGCACAAACACAGGGCGAGCTGAAGCTTTCTTT	CASTNTGRAEAFF
.	TRBV5-8	.	TRBJ1-1	TGTGCCAGCAGCTTGGTCCCAGAAAACACTGAAGCTTTCTTT	CASSLVPENTEAFF
.	TRBV9	TRBD2	TRBJ2-1	TGTGCCAGCAGCGCCGGACTAGCGGGGAGAAGGGGCTCCTACAATGAGCAGTTCTTC	CASSAGLAGRRGSYNEQFF
.	TRBV5-6	.	TRBJ2-5	TGTGCCAGCAGCTTGCTTGAGACCCAGTACTTC	CASSLLETQYF
.	TRBV30	TRBD1	TRBJ2-5	TGTGCCTGGAAGGGACAGGGGAGACAAGAGACCCAGTACTTC	CAWKGQGRQETQYF
.	TRBV19	TRBD1	TRBJ1-2	TGTGCCAGTAGAAGAGGACAGGGCCATGGCTACACCTTC	CASRRGQGHGYTF
.	TRBV7-7	.	TRBJ2-7	TGTGCCAGCAGCCCGGGGACTTCTGGCGAGCAGTACTTC	CASSPGTSGEQYF
.	TRBV7-3	.	TRBJ1-1	TGTGCCAGCTCGGTAGGGACTCGAACTGAAGCTTTCTTT	CASSVGTRTEAFF
.	TRBV7-6	.	TRBJ2-1	TGTGCCAGCAGCTCCATACACCGAGGCGGGGCTGTTTCCTACAATGAGCAGTTCTTC	CASSSIHRGGAVSYNEQFF
.	TRBV15	TRBD2	TRBJ2-3	TGTGCCACCAGCAGGGTGACTAGCGGGGTCCAAGATACGCAGTATTTT	CATSRVTSGVQDTQYF
.	TRBV5-6	.	TRBJ1-2	TGTGCCAGCAGCTCTACAGTACGTGGCTACACCTTC	CASSSTVRGYTF
.	TRBV6-1	.	TRBJ1-1	TGTGCCAGCAGTGAAGTTTCACCCCGGCTGCAGGGGTGGAACACTGAAGCTTTCTTT	CASSEVSPRLQGWNTEAFF
once	TRBV5-4	.	TRBJ1-2	TGTGCCAGCAGCTTGGAAGGGGTATATGGCTACACCTTC	CASSLEGVYGYTF
.	TRBV5-4	.	TRBJ1-2	TGTGCCAGCAGCGTGATCGGGGTTTGGGGCTACACCTTC	CASSVIGVWGYTF
.	TRBV20-1	TRBD2	TRBJ2-3	TGCAGTGCAAGTAATCCACTAGCGGGGTGGTCAGATACGCAGTATTTT	CSASNPLAGWSDTQYF
.	TRBV5-1	TRBD2	TRBJ2-1	TGCGCCAGCAGCCTCGGAGGGGGGACTAGCAATGAGCAGTTCTTC	CASSLGGGTSNEQFF
.	TRBV4-3	.	TRBJ1-2	TGCGCCAGCAGCCAAGACGTTGCAGGTGGGTTCAGCTACACCTTC	CASSQDVAGGFSYTF
.	TRBV5-1	TRBD1	TRBJ2-2	TGCGCCAGCAGCCGGGACAGGGTTCCGACCGGGGAGCTGTTTTTT	CASSRDRVPTGELFF
.	TRBV11-3	.	TRBJ1-2	TGTGCCAGCAGCCCCTACTCTCCCACAGAGATGCCTAACTATGGCTACACCTTC	CASSPYSPTEMPNYGYTF
.	TRBV12-5	TRBD1	TRBJ2-3	TGTGCTAGTGGTTTTCGGGGGAAGGGACAGGGGGATACAGATACGCAGTATTTT	CASGFRGKGQGDTDTQYF
.	TRBV6-5	.	TRBJ2-2	TGTGCCGCCCGGGCCGGGGGGCGGGGCACCGGGGAGCTGTTTTTT	CAARAGGRGTGELFF
.	TRBV27	TRBD1	TRBJ1-1	TGTGCCAGCAGTTCGACCCCGGGACAGGGGATTCCAGCTTTCTTT	CASSSTPGQGIPAFF
.	TRBV3-1/TRBV3-2	TRBD2	TRBJ2-3	TGTGCCAGCAGCCAAGAACTGACTAGCGCAGATACGCAGTATTTT	CASSQELTSADTQYF
.	TRBV2	TRBD2	TRBJ2-7	TGTGCCAGCAGTCAGACTAGCATAGTGAACGAGCAGTACTTC	CASSQTSIVNEQYF
.	TRBV7-9	TRBD1	TRBJ2-1	TGTGCCAGCAGCCAAGCCTACGGCAGGGGGTCCTACAATGAGCAGTTCTTC	CASSQAYGRGSYNEQFF
.	TRBV5-6	.	TRBJ2-7	TGTGCCAGCAGCTTGGGACAATACGAGCAGTACTTC	CASSLGQYEQYF
.	TRBV6-2/TRBV6-3	TRBD1	TRBJ1-1	TGTGCCAGCAGTCACTCCCGGACAGGGATGATGAACACTGAAGCTTTCTTT	CASSHSRTGMMNTEAFF
.	TRBV18	TRBD1	TRBJ2-7	TGTGCCAGCTCACCAACGACAGGGGTCAACGAGCAGTACTTC	CASSPTTGVNEQYF
.	TRBV6-7	TRBD2	TRBJ2-2	TGTGCCAGCAGTTACTCTATAGCGGGGGGGCTATGCGGGGAGCTGTTTTTT	CASSYSIAGGLCGELFF
.	TRBV5-6	.	TRBJ1-1	TGTGCCAGCAGCTTAGGCCCACAGGGCCAGAACGGGGCTTTCTTT	CASSLGPQGQNGAFF
.	TRBV29-1	.	TRBJ1-2	TGCAGCGTTGATAGGCAGGATGGCTACACCTTC	CSVDRQDGYTF
few	TRBV4-2	.	TRBJ2-1	TGTGCCAGCAGCCAGCTAGCCTACAATGAGCAGTTCTTC	CASSQLAYNEQFF
once	TRBV5-1	.	TRBJ1-4	TGCGCCAGCAGCTTGACGGCAGGTCGCGAAAAACTGTTTTTT	CASSLTAGREKLFF
.	TRBV6-2/TRBV6-3	.	TRBJ2-6	TGTGCCAGCAGTCGTCAGGGGAAGATAAGCTCTGGGGCCAACGTCCTGACTTTC	CASSRQGKISSGANVLTF
.	TRBV25-1	.	TRBJ2-7	TGTGCCAGCAGTGACCCGCGGATTATCGGGTACGAGCAGTACTTC	CASSDPRIIGYEQYF
.	TRBV2	.	TRBJ2-3	TGTGCCAGCAGGCCTCCGGGGGGCCGGGGGGACACAGATACGCAGTATTTT	CASRPPGGRGDTDTQYF